This record covers a single TCR beta chain. In the source study's methods: The assay estimated nucleated cells by amplifying reference gene primers. Only in-frame clones appear in the TCRdb table, and some are missing; sequencing was by immunoSEQ multiplex PCR. The DNA was the basis for D and trimming; V, J and clone size are from that table. Of about 260,000 clones listed, 88% are singletons. This entry comes from a study of blood T cell repertoires in COVID-19. Overall study context: The United States, Italy and Spain provided the acute and convalescent COVID-19 samples. Nucleic acid was either cDNA or gDNA, and it came from T cells, B-cell-depleted T cells, or PBMCs.

From germline, CDR1 is KGHDR and CDR2 SFDVKD. V gave up 4 bases and J gave up 3 bases, with 14 bases separating them. The CDR3 spans 15 residues. The sequenced sample was peripheral blood. The J gene is TRBJ2-5, the V gene TRBV24-1; perhaps TRBD2 as D (6 bases). The source is a man aged 55-75 years who had recovered from COVID-19. The CDR3, as DNA: TGTGCCACCAGTGACCCACGGGGGACCGAAGAGACCCAGTACTTC. It translates to CATSDPRGTEETQYF.